This TCR beta chain is from a study of shared T cell receptors in the human thymus. Clones were read by immunoSEQ multiplex PCR, and TCRdb kept only the in-frame ones, dropping some. The sample has over 450,000 clones, 78% seen once; the top ten hold around 0.013%. These data were also reused for a study on human thymus T cells. That investigation notes: Resections obtained during corrective heart surgery supplied the thymus tissue. Unrelated individuals were reported by related research to share highly overlapping thymic repertoires.

This TCR was sampled from a boy in the first two years of life with a congenital heart defect. The sequencing input was thymocytes.

The CDR3 nucleotides are TGTGCCAGCAGTTTGTCAGGTATGAACACTGAAGCTTTCTTT. Translation: CASSLSGMNTEAFF. V is TRBV28 and J is TRBJ1-1; no clear D gene. V was clipped by 3 bases and J by 0 bases, with 8 bases between them. CDR3 length: 14 amino acids. Germline assignment: CDR1 MDHEN and CDR2 SYDVKM.